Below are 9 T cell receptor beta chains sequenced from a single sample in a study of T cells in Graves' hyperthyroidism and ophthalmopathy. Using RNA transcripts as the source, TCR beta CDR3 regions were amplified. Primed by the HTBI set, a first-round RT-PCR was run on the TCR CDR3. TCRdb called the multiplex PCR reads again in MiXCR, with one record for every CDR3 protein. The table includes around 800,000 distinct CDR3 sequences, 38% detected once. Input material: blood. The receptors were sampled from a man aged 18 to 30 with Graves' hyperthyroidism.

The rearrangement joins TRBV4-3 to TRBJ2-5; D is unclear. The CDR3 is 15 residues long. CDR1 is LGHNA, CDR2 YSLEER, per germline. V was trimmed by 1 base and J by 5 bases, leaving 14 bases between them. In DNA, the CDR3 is TGCGCCAGCAGCCAAGTTAGGGAAAGCGATGAGACCCAGTACTTC. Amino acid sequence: CASSQVRESDETQYF.

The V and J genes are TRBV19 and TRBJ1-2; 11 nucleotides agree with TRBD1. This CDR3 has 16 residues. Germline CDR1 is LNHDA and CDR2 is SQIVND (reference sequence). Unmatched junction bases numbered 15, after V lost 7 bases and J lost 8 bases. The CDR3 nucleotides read TGTGCCAGTACCCCTGGGACAGGGGGAGAGTTGAGAGGCTACACCTTC. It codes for CASTPGTGGELRGYTF.

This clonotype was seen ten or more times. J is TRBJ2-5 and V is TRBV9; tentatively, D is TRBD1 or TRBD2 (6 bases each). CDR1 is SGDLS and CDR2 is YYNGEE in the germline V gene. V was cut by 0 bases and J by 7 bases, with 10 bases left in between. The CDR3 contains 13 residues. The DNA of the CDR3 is TGTGCCAGCAGCGTAGCTGAGGGGGGGACCCAGTACTTC. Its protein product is CASSVAEGGTQYF.

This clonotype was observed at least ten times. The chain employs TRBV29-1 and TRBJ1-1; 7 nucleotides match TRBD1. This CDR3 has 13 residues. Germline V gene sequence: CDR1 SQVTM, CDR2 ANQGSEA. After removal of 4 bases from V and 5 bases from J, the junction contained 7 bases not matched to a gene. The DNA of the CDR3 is TGCAGCGTTGTAAGGCAGGGGGGAACTGAAGCTTTCTTT. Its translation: CSVVRQGGTEAFF.

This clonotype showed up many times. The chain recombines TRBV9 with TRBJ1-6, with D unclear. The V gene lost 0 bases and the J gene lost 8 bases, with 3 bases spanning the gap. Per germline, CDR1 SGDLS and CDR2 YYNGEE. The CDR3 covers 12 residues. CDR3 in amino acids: CASSVADSPLHF. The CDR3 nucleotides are TGTGCCAGCAGCGTAGCGGATTCACCCCTCCACTTT.

The CDR3 is CASSAMGTANYGYTF. CDR3 in DNA: TGTGCCAGCAGCGCTATGGGGACAGCTAACTATGGCTACACCTTC. This chain joins TRBV7-9 and TRBJ1-2; 7 bases are shared with TRBD1. V was pared by 5 bases and J by 0 bases, with 6 bases of the junction left unmatched. CDR1 SEHNR and CDR2 FQNEAQ come from the germline V gene (reference sequence). The CDR3 covers 15 residues. Drawing the rest from reference TRBV7-9 and TRBJ1-2, the complete variable domain is DTGVSQNPRHKITKRGQNVTFRCDPISEHNRLYWYRQTLGQGPEFLTYFQNEAQLEKSRLLSDRFSAERPKGSFSTLEIQRTEQGDSAMYLCASSAMGTANYGYTFGSGTRLTVV.

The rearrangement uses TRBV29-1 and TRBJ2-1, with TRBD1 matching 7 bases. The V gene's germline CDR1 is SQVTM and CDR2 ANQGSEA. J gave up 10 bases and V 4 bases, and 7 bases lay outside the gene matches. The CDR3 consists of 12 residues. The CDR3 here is CSVAITGDEQFF. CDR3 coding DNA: TGCAGCGTTGCTATTACAGGGGACGAGCAGTTCTTC.

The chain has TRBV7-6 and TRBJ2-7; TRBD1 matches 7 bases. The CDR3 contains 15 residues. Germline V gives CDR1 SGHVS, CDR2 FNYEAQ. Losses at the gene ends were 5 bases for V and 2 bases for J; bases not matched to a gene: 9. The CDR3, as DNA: TGTGCCAGCAGCCCCATGGGGCAGGGGGCCTACGAGCAGTACTTC. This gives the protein CASSPMGQGAYEQYF.

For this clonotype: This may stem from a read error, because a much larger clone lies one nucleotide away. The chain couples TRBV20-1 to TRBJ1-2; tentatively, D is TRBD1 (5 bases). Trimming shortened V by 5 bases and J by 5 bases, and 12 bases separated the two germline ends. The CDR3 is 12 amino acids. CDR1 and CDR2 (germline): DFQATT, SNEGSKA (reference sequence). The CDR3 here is CSAGADLYGYTF. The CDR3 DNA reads TGCAGTGCTGGGGCAGACTTATATGGCTACACCTTC.